This paragraph reports one T cell receptor (beta chain). This clone was detected once. The antigen it binds to is not known. Within one base of it there is no much larger clone, and no base qualities were kept. The sample originates from a study of long-term antiretroviral therapy in people with HIV (dated by TCRdb to between 2021 and 2023). In the study overall: The earliest samples were collected roughly a decade before the 2015 WHO recommendation for immediate ART, at a time when ART was usually postponed until CD4 counts fell. Among the roughly 30 participants with HIV, eleven to twelve were female. A total of some 210 cryopreserved PBMC samples were contributed to the cohort by 30 adults with confirmed HIV infection, with samples collected serially over a mean of approximately 6 years (range 1-12). Whether ART initiation and durable HIV suppression were associated with changes in peripheral blood TRB repertoire composition and diversity was tested in a retrospective serial study. No cross-contamination during QIAcube processing turned up in test extractions that ran a monoclonal T-cell line alongside some 34 polyclonal samples. Summary of the overall study and its limitations: The samples span the years 2004 to 2017, and the ART regimens used may be less effective than current regimens. ART initiation was associated with a significant increase in TRB diversity, but diversity stayed significantly below transplant donor controls even after long-term ART. Because pre-ART samples had limited cell numbers, unsorted PBMC were profiled rather than sorted CD4+ and CD8+ T cells. Inferences about post-ART repertoire changes were limited because no data were available on ART adherence, viral resistance or therapy changes. The repertoire was dominated across all time points by expanded TRB clones identified before ART initiation, although this dominance was seen to fluctuate and to decrease in many PLHIV after ART. Owing to limited PBMC availability, only the TCR beta chain was sequenced, without alpha chain pairing. Narrower CDR3 length ranges were observed in HIV repertoires than in controls, and an antigen-experienced repertoire with only a slight naive shift after ART was suggested by the network structure.

The immunoSEQ hsTCRB v3.0 assay was used at survey level resolution to sequence the TRB variable region. The target sequencing depth for TRB was about 40,000-55,000 T-cell genomes per sample. Pooled TRB libraries were sequenced on an Illumina MiSeq with a v3 150-cycle kit. In the source study's methods: Analysis of repertoires was carried out in R inside a reproducible Nextflow workflow spanning QC, data transformation and analysis. LymphoSeq2, an R package for exploring AIRR-Seq data, was used to implement the custom analyses. Several samples that yielded fewer than 5000 total TRB sequences were excluded, so that around 190 HIV repertoires were analyzed. Among the 170 to 200 retained HIV repertoires, some 60 were collected before ART initiation and fewer than 150 were collected after ART initiation. Repertoires were downsampled to 5000 TRB nucleotide sequences, and summary statistics were averaged over 100 downsampling iterations. The analysis kept only TRB sequences whose CDR3 regions were at least seven amino acids long. A Shannon entropy-derived clonality score and the Gini coefficient were used to measure diversity. In repertoire networks, the top 5000 CDR3 amino acid sequences were linked whenever an edit distance of one separated two sequences. For TRB CDR3 amino acid sequences, antigen specificity groups and MHC restriction were predicted with GLIPH2. Known CMV, EBV, HIV or tissue antigen associations were flagged by matching CDR3 amino acid sequences against VDJdb and McPAS-TCR. Pre-ART, post-ART and control groups were compared with Wilcoxon signed-rank tests and Holm-Bonferroni correction. TCRdb limited this immuneACCESS table to in-frame rearrangements with V and J called. A share of clones is missing; checked studies link under half to unresolved V genes, and the rest is unexplained. V and J calls and clone size are those listed in that table; D and trimming were worked out from the DNA. This sample comprises under 45,000 clones, about 95% of them detected only once. The ten most abundant clones make up under 2.5% of the sample.

Inclusion was restricted to participants for whom at least one PBMC sample before ART initiation and at least two post-ART samples were available. All participants with HIV were treated in the United States of America. Before DNA extraction, cryopreserved samples containing roughly 0.85-11 million PBMC were thawed and washed. At the time of the earliest PBMC sample, participants with HIV were aged between about 20 and 54 years. PBMC samples were contributed by each participant from 1-4 timepoints before ART initiation and 2-8 timepoints after ART initiation, with a median of 7 samples. For every participant, serial HIV viral load, CD4+ T-cell count, ART history and demographic data were obtained. Genomic DNA was extracted from unsorted PBMC with a Qiagen kit on a QIAcube, processed in batches of 12 samples. The CDR3, from cysteine to valine, totals 14 residues. The sequence is cut down to CDR3 DNA, 42 bases in frame from base 1. Trimming at the junction amounts to 2 bases on V and 2 bases on J, and the germline ends lie 11 bases apart. CDR1 and CDR2 are drawn from the germline V gene (reference sequence): SGHKS, YYEKEE.

The input for sequencing was unsorted PBMCs, taken 9.2 years after starting antiretroviral therapy. This TCR was sampled from a man in his thirties or forties with HIV. Here the chain combines TRBV5-5 and TRBJ2-7; TRBD1 could be the D gene, as 5 bases match. The CDR3 protein: CASSFLRGPYEQYV. The DNA is TGTGCCAGCAGCTTCCTTAGGGGCCCCTACGAGCAGTACGTC.